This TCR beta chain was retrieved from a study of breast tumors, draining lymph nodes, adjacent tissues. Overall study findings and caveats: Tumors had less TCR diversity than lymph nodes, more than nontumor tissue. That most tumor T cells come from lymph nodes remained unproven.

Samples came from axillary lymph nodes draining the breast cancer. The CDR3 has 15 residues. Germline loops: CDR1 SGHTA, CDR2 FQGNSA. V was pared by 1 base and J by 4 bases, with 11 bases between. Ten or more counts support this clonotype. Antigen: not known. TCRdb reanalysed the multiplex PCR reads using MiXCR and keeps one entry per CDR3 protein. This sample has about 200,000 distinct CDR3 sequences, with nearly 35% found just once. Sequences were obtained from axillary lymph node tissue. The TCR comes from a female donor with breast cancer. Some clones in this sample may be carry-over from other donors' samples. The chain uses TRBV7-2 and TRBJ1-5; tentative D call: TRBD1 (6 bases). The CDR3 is CASSLVQGGNQPQHF. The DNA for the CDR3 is TGTGCCAGCAGCTTAGTACAGGGTGGAAATCAGCCCCAGCATTTT. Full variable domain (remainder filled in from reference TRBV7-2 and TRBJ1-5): GAGVSQSPSNKVTEKGKDVELRCDPISGHTALYWYRQSLGQGLEFLIYFQGNSAPDKSGLPSDRFSAERTGGSVSTLTIQRTQQEDSAVYLCASSLVQGGNQPQHFGDGTRLSIL.